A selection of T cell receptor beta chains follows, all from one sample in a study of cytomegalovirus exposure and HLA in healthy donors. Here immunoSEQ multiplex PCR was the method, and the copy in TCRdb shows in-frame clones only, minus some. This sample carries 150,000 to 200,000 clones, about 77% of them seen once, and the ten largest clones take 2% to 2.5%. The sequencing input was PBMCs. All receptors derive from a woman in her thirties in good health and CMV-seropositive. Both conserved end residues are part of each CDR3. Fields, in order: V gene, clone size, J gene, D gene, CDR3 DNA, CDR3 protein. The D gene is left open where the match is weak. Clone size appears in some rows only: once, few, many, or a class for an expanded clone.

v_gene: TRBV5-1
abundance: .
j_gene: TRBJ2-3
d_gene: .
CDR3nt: TGCGCCAGCAGCCTGACTAGGAGGGAAGATACGCAGTATTTT
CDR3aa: CASSLTRREDTQYF

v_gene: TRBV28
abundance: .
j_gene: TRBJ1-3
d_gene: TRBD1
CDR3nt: TGTGCCAGCAGTCCCCCCGGACAGGGTACCGGAAACACCATATATTTT
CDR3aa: CASSPPGQGTGNTIYF

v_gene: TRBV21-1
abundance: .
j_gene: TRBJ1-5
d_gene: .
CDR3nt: TGTGCCAACTACGAAGGGGAGACAGGGGTGGATCAGCCCCAGCATTTT
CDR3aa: CANYEGETGVDQPQHF

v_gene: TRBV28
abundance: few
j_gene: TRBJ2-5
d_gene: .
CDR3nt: TGTGCCAGCAGAGTTAGCCCAGAGACCCAGTACTTC
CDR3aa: CASRVSPETQYF

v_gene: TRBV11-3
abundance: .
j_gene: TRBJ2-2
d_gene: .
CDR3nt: TGTGCCAGCAGCTCCCACAGGGTCGGGGAGCTGTTTTTT
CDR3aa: CASSSHRVGELFF

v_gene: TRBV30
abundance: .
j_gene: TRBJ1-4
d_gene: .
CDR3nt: TGTGCCTGGAGTAGATGGACAGATTCAAGAGAAAAACTGTTTTTT
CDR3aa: CAWSRWTDSREKLFF

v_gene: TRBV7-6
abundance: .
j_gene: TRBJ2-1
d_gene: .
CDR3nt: TGTGCCAGCAGCTTGCGAAACGGAGGGTTCTACAATGAGCAGTTCTTC
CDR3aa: CASSLRNGGFYNEQFF

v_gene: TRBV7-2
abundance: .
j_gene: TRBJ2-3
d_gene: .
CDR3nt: TGTGCCAGCGGGGGGGATACGCAGTATTTT
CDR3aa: CASGGDTQYF

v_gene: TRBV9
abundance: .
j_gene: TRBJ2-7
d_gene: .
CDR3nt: TGTGCCAGCAGCGTGGGCCCTCCGTACGAGCAGTACTTC
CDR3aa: CASSVGPPYEQYF

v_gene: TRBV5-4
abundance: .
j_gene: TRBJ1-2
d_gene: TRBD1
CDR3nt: TGTGCCAGCAGCTTGGGAGGGACAGGAGCCTATGGCTACACCTTC
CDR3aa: CASSLGGTGAYGYTF

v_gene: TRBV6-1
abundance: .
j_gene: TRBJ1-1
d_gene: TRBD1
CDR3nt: TGTGCCAGCAGCCCTGGACAGGTCAACACTGAAGCTTTCTTT
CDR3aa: CASSPGQVNTEAFF

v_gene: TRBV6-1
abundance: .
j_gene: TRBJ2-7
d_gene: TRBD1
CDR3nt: TGTGCCAGCAGTGAACCGAGGGAAAGGGACAGGGCCCACGAGCAGTACTTC
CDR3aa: CASSEPRERDRAHEQYF

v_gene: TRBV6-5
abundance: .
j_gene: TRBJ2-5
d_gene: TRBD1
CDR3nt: TGTGCCAGCAGTACCGGGACAGGGTATGAGACCCAGTACTTC
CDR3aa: CASSTGTGYETQYF

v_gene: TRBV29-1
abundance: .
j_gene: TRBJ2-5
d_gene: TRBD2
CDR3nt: TGCAGCGTTGAACTAGCGGGGGGCATGGAGACCCAGTACTTC
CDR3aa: CSVELAGGMETQYF

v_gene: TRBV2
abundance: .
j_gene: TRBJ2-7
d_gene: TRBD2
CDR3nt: TGTGCCAGCAGGGGGGGACTATCGTCCTACGAGCAGTACTTC
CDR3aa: CASRGGLSSYEQYF

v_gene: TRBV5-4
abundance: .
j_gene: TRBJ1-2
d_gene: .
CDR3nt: TGTGCCAGCAGCCCACAGGACTATGGCTACACCTTC
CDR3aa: CASSPQDYGYTF

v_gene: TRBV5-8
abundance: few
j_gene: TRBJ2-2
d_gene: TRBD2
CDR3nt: TGTGCCAGCAGCTTGCTAGCGGGGGCAGGCGGGGAGCTGTTTTTT
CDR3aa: CASSLLAGAGGELFF

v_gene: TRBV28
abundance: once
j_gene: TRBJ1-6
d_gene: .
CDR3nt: TGTGCCAGCAGTTTACGCGGGGGTATGAATAATTCACCCCTCCACTTT
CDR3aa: CASSLRGGMNNSPLHF

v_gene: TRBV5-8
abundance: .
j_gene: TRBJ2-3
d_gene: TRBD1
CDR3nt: TGTGCCAGCCGACTCGAAGAGGGGGCCTCAGATACGCAGTATTTT
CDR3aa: CASRLEEGASDTQYF

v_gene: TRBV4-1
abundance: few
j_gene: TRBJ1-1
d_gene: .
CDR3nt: TGCGCCAGCAGCCAAGATCAGGGTTACACTGAAGCTTTCTTT
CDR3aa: CASSQDQGYTEAFF

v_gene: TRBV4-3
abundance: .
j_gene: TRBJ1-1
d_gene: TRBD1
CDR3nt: TGCGCCAGCAGCCAAGCAGGGGGCGTGAACACTGAAGCTTTCTTT
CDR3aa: CASSQAGGVNTEAFF

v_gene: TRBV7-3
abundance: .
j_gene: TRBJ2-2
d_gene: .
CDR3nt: TGTGCCAGCAGCTCAAGACCGGGGATAGCAAACACCGGGGAGCTGTTTTTT
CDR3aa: CASSSRPGIANTGELFF

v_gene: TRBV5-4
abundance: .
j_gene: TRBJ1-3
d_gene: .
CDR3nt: TGTGCCAGCAGCCTTCCTGGGCTCTCTGGAAACACCATATATTTT
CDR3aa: CASSLPGLSGNTIYF

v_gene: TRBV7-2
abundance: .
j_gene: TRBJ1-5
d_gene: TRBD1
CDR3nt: TGTGCCAGCAGCTGGGACAGTTACAATCAGCCCCAGCATTTT
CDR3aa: CASSWDSYNQPQHF

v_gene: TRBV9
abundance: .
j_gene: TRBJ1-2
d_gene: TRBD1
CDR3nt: TGTGCCAGCAGCGTCGGACAGGGTAACGGCTACACCTTC
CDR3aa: CASSVGQGNGYTF

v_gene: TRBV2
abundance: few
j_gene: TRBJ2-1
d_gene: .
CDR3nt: TGTGCCAGCAGTGCTAACGGTAACTCCTACAATGAGCAGTTCTTC
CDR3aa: CASSANGNSYNEQFF

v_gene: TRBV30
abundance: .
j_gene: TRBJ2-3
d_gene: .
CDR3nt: TGTGCCTGGAGTGGTGTTTATAGCACAGATACGCAGTATTTT
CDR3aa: CAWSGVYSTDTQYF

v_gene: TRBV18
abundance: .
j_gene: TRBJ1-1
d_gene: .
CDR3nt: TGTGCCAGCTCACCACCGACAGGGAACACTGAAGCTTTCTTT
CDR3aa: CASSPPTGNTEAFF

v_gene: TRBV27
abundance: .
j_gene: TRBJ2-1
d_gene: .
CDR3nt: TGTGCCAGCAGTGGAGGGACAGACTTCTACAATGAGCAGTTCTTC
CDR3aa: CASSGGTDFYNEQFF

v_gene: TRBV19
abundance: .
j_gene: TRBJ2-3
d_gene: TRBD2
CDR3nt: TGTGCCAGTAAGGGGGGCAGCGGGGGGCTATACAGCACAGATACGCAGTATTTT
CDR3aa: CASKGGSGGLYSTDTQYF

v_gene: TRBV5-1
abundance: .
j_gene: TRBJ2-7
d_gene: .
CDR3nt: TGCGCCAGCAGCTTAGACCCTAGCTCCTACGAGCAGTACTTC
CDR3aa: CASSLDPSSYEQYF

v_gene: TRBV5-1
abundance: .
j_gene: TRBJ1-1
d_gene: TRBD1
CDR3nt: TGCGCCAGCAGCGGCAGACAGGGGTCCATGAACACTGAAGCTTTCTTT
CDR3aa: CASSGRQGSMNTEAFF

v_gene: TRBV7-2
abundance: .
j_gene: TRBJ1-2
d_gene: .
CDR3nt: TGTGCCAGCAGCCCGGACAGCTATGGCTACACCTTC
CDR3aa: CASSPDSYGYTF

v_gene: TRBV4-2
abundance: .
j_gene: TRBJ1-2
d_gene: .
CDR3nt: TGTGCCAGCAGCCAAGGTGGGAGCCTTGGCTACACCTTC
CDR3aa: CASSQGGSLGYTF

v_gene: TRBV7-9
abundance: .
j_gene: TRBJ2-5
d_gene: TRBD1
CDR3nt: TGTGCCAGCAGCCCCCGCGGGCGACAGGGAGAGACCCAGTACTTC
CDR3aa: CASSPRGRQGETQYF

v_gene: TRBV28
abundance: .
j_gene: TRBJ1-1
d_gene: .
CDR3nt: TGTGCCAGCAACCGGGGAGTTTCGTTAGAAGCTTTCTTT
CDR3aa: CASNRGVSLEAFF

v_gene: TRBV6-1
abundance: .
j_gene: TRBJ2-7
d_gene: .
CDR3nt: TGTGCCAGCATCACAGGATACGAGCAGTACTTC
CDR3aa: CASITGYEQYF

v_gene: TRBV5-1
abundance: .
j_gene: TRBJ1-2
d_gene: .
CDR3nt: TGCGCCAGCAGCTTAGACACACCCGGACAGCGCTTAAACTATGGCTACACCTTC
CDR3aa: CASSLDTPGQRLNYGYTF

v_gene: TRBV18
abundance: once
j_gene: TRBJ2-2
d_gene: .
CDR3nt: TGTGCCAGCTCACCACAAGACAGCGCCGGGGAGCTGTTTTTT
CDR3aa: CASSPQDSAGELFF

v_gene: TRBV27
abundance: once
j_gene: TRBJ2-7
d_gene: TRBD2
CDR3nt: TGTGCCAGCAAAGGACTAGGTGGTTTCTACGAGCAGTACTTC
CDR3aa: CASKGLGGFYEQYF

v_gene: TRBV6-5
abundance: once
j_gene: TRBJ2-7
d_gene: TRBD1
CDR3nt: TGTGCCAGCAGTTACGACAGGGGCACCTGGGAGCAGTACTTC
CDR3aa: CASSYDRGTWEQYF

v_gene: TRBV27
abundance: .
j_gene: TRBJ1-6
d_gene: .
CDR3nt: TGTGCCAGCAGTCAGGGTGGAAATAATTCACCCCTCCACTTT
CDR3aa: CASSQGGNNSPLHF

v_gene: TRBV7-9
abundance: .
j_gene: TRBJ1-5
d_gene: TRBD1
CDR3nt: TGTGCCAGCAGCTGGGACAGACAGCCCCAGCATTTT
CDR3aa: CASSWDRQPQHF

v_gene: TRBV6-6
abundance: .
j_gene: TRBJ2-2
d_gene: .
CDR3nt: TGTGCCAGCAGTGCTGGACTGGCGGAGGCCGCGGAGCTGTTTTTT
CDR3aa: CASSAGLAEAAELFF

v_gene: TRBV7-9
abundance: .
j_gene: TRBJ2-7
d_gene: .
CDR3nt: TGTGCCAGCAGTCTCTACGAGCAGTACTTC
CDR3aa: CASSLYEQYF

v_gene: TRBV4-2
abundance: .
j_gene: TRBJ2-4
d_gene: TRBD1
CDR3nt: TGTGCCAGCAGCCAAGGGGCCGGACAGGGGGGAGAAAACATTCAGTACTTC
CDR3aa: CASSQGAGQGGENIQYF

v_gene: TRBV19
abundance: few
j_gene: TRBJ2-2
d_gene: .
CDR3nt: TGTGCCAGTAGTGGTCAGGTGGACACCGGGGAGCTGTTTTTT
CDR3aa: CASSGQVDTGELFF

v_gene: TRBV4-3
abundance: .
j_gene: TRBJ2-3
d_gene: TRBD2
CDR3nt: TGCGCCAGCAGCCAAGGGCTAGCGGGGGGAATGGGGGTCACAGATACGCAGTATTTT
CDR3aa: CASSQGLAGGMGVTDTQYF

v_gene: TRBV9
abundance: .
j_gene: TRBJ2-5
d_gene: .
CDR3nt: TGTGCCAGCAGCCCCCGTGGCCCTGGAGAGACCCAGTACTTC
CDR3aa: CASSPRGPGETQYF

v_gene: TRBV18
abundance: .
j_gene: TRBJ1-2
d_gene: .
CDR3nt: TGTGCCAGCTCATCAGGTGACTATGGCTACACCTTC
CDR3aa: CASSSGDYGYTF

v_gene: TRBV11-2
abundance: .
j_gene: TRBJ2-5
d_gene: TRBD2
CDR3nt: TGTGCCAGCAGCTTAGGTCTCCTAGCGGGGGACCAAGAGACCCAGTACTTC
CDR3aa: CASSLGLLAGDQETQYF

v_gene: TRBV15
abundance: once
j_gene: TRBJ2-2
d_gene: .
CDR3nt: TGTGCCACCAGCGGGGGGTCTAGCGCTAACACCGGGGAGCTGTTTTTT
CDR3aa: CATSGGSSANTGELFF